Presented here are 30 T cell receptor beta chains from one specimen sequenced in a study of blood T cell repertoires in COVID-19 (dated by TCRdb to the early 2020s). The receptor library was made with the immunoSEQ multiplex PCR assay. TCRdb stores this immuneACCESS table with in-frame sequences only. Part of the clones is absent; in the studies checked, under half of the shortfall reflects unresolved V genes, and no reason is known for the rest. This sample has around 71,000 clones in its table, and about 80% of those were observed once. Clones ranked in the top ten supply 6.9% of the sample. The source material was peripheral blood. The receptor set was obtained from a man in his thirties or forties with COVID-19, enrolled during active disease.

The chain carries TRBV28 and TRBJ1-4; 8 positions agree with TRBD1. The CDR3 is made up of 15 amino acids. Germline CDR1 reads MDHEN; CDR2 reads SYDVKM. Unmatched junction bases numbered 2, after V lost 0 bases and J lost 5 bases. This CDR3 reads CASSLWDRENEKLFF. The CDR3 region has the DNA TGTGCCAGCAGTTTATGGGACAGGGAGAATGAAAAACTGTTTTTT.

In its sample, this clone was seen a few times. The gene calls are TRBV7-9 and TRBJ1-3; D is ambiguous. Germline V gene data show CDR1 as SEHNR and CDR2 as FQNEAQ (reference sequence). V lost 3 bases and J 0 bases, leaving 6 bases between the germline ends. This CDR3 spans 14 amino acids. The CDR3, as DNA: TGTGCCAGCAGCTTGAAGAGCTCTGGAAACACCATATATTTT. It translates to CASSLKSSGNTIYF.

There are a few counts of this clone. The chain joins TRBV6-6 to TRBJ1-2, with D hard to call. CDR3 length: 15 residues. The V gene's germline CDR1 is MNHNY and CDR2 SVGAGI (reference sequence). V was pared by 2 bases and J by 4 bases, with 14 bases between. The CDR3 loop reads CASSYPDERGYGYTF. Written as DNA, the CDR3 is TGTGCCAGCAGTTACCCGGACGAACGGGGCTATGGCTACACCTTC.

The rearrangement uses TRBV4-1 and TRBJ2-3; the D is unclear. This CDR3 contains 15 residues. Trimming stripped 0 bases from V and 6 bases from J, with 13 bases between. Germline CDR1 and CDR2: MGHRA and YSYEKL. CDR3 sequence (DNA): TGCGCCAGCAGCCAAGAGTCAGGCCAGCCGGATACGCAGTATTTT. This codes for CASSQESGQPDTQYF.

The V call is TRBV14, the J call TRBJ2-1; the D gene is possibly TRBD1 (6 bases). Deletions cut 6 bases from V and 8 bases from J, with 11 bases between. Per the germline V gene, CDR1 is SGHDN and CDR2 is FVKESK. The CDR3 runs 12 residues. The CDR3 sequence is CASSEQGYEQFF. CDR3 DNA sequence: TGTGCCAGCAGTGAACAGGGCTATGAGCAGTTCTTC.

The V gene is TRBV21-1, the J gene TRBJ1-1; the table's D call, TRBD1, was not checked against the DNA. TRBV21-1 is termed a pseudogene. CDR3 length equals 16 residues. The CDR3 DNA reads TGTGCCAGCAGCAAAGACGGTGGAGGGGGCAACACTGAAGCTTTCTTT. Amino acids: CASSKDGGGGNTEAFF.

The V gene is TRBV7-2, the J gene TRBJ1-1; 11 bases map to TRBD1. Germline assignment: CDR1 SGHTA and CDR2 FQGNSA. CDR3 size: 16 residues. Losses at the gene ends were 5 bases for V and 1 base for J; bases not matched to a gene: 6. The CDR3 here is CASSRRGTGGNTEAFF. For the CDR3, the DNA is TGTGCCAGCAGCCGTCGGGGGACAGGGGGGAACACTGAAGCTTTCTTT.

This rearrangement joins TRBV13 to TRBJ2-1, with 7 bases that match TRBD2. The CDR3 loop spans 15 amino acids. Trimming took 1 base from V and 8 from J; bases not matched to a gene: 8. Germline CDR1 PRHDT, CDR2 FYEKMQ (reference sequence). The CDR3 reads CASSLVTSATDEQFF. The CDR3 region has the DNA TGTGCCAGCAGCTTAGTTACTAGCGCTACGGATGAGCAGTTCTTC.

The chain links TRBV6-2 or TRBV6-3 to TRBJ1-6; 7 nucleotides line up with TRBD1. Germline values: CDR1 MNHEY, CDR2 SVGEGT. After removal of 3 bases from V and 7 bases from J, the junction contained 3 bases not matched to a gene. The CDR3 runs to 14 residues. CDR3 loop: CASSYTTGNSPLHF. The CDR3 region has the DNA TGTGCCAGCAGTTATACGACAGGGAATTCACCCCTCCACTTT.

The chain uses TRBV7-9 and TRBJ2-3, with 11 bases fitting TRBD2. Germline V gene sequence: CDR1 SEHNR, CDR2 FQNEAQ (reference sequence). Unmatched junction bases numbered 1, after V lost 5 bases and J lost 0 bases. This CDR3 contains 15 residues. CDR3: CASSPSGRSTDTQYF. As DNA, the CDR3 is TGTGCCAGCAGCCCTAGCGGGAGGAGCACAGATACGCAGTATTTT.

The genes are TRBV27 and TRBJ2-7, with a tentative D call TRBD1 (5 bases). V shed 8 bases and J shed 0 bases, with 14 bases lying between them. Germline CDR1 reads MNHEY; CDR2 reads SMNVEV (reference sequence). The CDR3 is 14 amino acids. The CDR3 reads CASREGVSSYEQYF. CDR3 nucleotide sequence: TGTGCCAGCCGCGAAGGGGTCTCCTCCTACGAGCAGTACTTC.

V and J are TRBV7-9 and TRBJ1-5, with TRBD1 matching 7 bases. The V and J ends lost 4 bases and 5 bases, in that order; junction bases with no gene match: 2. Per germline, CDR1 SEHNR and CDR2 FQNEAQ (reference sequence). There are 13 residues in the CDR3. The CDR3 loop reads CASSSGGDQPQHF. For the CDR3, the DNA is TGTGCCAGCAGCTCAGGGGGAGATCAGCCCCAGCATTTT.

This chain connects TRBV5-1 to TRBJ2-1, with 12 bases that match TRBD2. The CDR3 length is 14 residues. Germline CDR1 is SGHRS and CDR2 is YFSETQ. V lost 2 bases and J lost 12; bases outside the gene matches: 6. CDR3 residues: CASSFELAGGGQFF. The CDR3 DNA is TGCGCCAGCAGCTTCGAACTAGCGGGAGGAGGGCAGTTCTTC. The full variable domain, completed using reference TRBV5-1 and TRBJ2-1, is KAGVTQTPRYLIKTRGQQVTLSCSPISGHRSVSWYQQTPGQGLQFLFEYFSETQRNKGNFPGRFSGRQFSNSRSEMNVSTLELGDSALYLCASSFELAGGGQFFGPGTRLTVL.

This rearrangement joins TRBV5-6 to TRBJ2-5; 12 nucleotides align to TRBD1. The CDR3 totals 15 residues. Germline V gives CDR1 SGHDT, CDR2 YYEEEE. V was clipped by 4 bases and J by 5 bases; unmatched bases: 6. The CDR3 bases are TGTGCCAGCAGCCGGGGACAGGGGGCATCGGAGACCCAGTACTTC. This translates into CASSRGQGASETQYF.

The chain uses TRBV19 and TRBJ1-2; tentative D call: TRBD1 (6 bases). The CDR3 runs 16 residues. CDR1 and CDR2 (germline): LNHDA, SQIVND (reference sequence). The V gene lost 5 bases and the J gene lost 4 bases, with 20 bases spanning the gap. CDR3 sequence reads: CASSPSGGGAGYGYTF. For the CDR3, the DNA is TGTGCCAGTAGTCCCTCGGGGGGGGGCGCCGGCTATGGCTACACCTTC.

This rearrangement joins TRBV5-6 to TRBJ1-2; D is possibly TRBD1 (5 bases). The CDR3 spans 16 residues. CDR1 and CDR2 from the germline V gene are SGHDT and YYEEEE. Trimming took off 4 bases at V and 5 bases at J, with 21 bases between the two ends. The CDR3 spells CASSPYGGGMTYGYTF. DNA for the CDR3: TGTGCCAGCAGCCCTTATGGGGGAGGGATGACTTATGGCTACACCTTC.

The chain uses TRBV19 and TRBJ1-5; 8 nucleotides align to TRBD1. Germline V gives CDR1 LNHDA, CDR2 SQIVND (reference sequence). Trimming removed 10 bases from V and 6 bases from J; junction bases left unmatched: 11. This CDR3 region has 14 residues. DNA for the CDR3: TGTGCCACCTACCGACAGGGGTCAGGTCAGCCCCAGCATTTT. Translating it yields CATYRQGSGQPQHF.

The CDR3 coding sequence is TGTGCCAGCAGTTTGGCAGGGGGGTCCAATCAGCCCCAGCATTTT. It translates to CASSLAGGSNQPQHF. The chain links TRBV27 to TRBJ1-5; 7 bases line up with TRBD1. CDR3 length: 15 residues. Germline lookup yields CDR1 MNHEY and CDR2 SMNVEV (reference sequence). The V gene end was trimmed by 3 bases and the J gene end by 3 bases; junction bases not matched to a gene: 5.

The chain uses TRBV6-1 and TRBJ1-1, with 10 bases that match TRBD1. Germline lookup yields CDR1 MNHNS and CDR2 SASEGT. This CDR3 contains 15 residues. V dropped 5 bases and J dropped 7; count of bases not matched to a gene: 10. CDR3 DNA sequence: TGTGCCAGCAGTAATCCGGGACAGGGGATGATTGAAGCTTTCTTT. This gives the protein CASSNPGQGMIEAFF.

The chain links TRBV27 to TRBJ1-2; 7 bases agree with TRBD1. Germline lookup yields CDR1 MNHEY and CDR2 SMNVEV (reference sequence). The CDR3 is 13 residues long. The junction had 9 bases not matched to a gene; V was cut back by 8 bases and J by 6 bases. This chain's CDR3 is CASVVGGGHGYTF. Written as DNA, the CDR3 is TGTGCCAGCGTGGTAGGGGGCGGCCATGGCTACACCTTC.

The chain carries TRBV7-9 and TRBJ2-2; a possible D gene is TRBD1 (5 bases). Germline loops: CDR1 SEHNR, CDR2 FQNEAQ (reference sequence). V lost 0 bases and J lost 2, with 10 bases in between. The CDR3 has 16 amino acids. The CDR3 reads CASSLAWGYNTGELFF. DNA of the CDR3: TGTGCCAGCAGCTTAGCGTGGGGCTATAACACCGGGGAGCTGTTTTTT.

This rearrangement joins TRBV9 to TRBJ2-1; TRBD2 matches 7 bases. The CDR3 spans 15 residues. CDR1 and CDR2 (germline): SGDLS, YYNGEE. With V trimmed by 4 bases and J by 4 bases, 8 bases remained unmatched. As DNA, the CDR3 is TGTGCCAGCAGCCAATTAACGGGAGGTTACAATGAGCAGTTCTTC. Protein: CASSQLTGGYNEQFF.

The rearrangement links TRBV25-1 to TRBJ1-1; D ambiguous. This CDR3 spans 14 amino acids. Germline V lookup: CDR1 MGHDK, CDR2 SYGVNS. V lost 6 bases and J lost 3, with 14 bases in between. The DNA of the CDR3 is TGTGCCAGCAGCTCTCCGGGAAAGTACACTGAAGCTTTCTTT. The encoded protein is CASSSPGKYTEAFF.

The chain recombines TRBV28 with TRBJ2-3; 7 positions agree with TRBD2. This CDR3 has 13 amino acids. Germline CDR1 is MDHEN and CDR2 is SYDVKM. V trimming: 8 bases; J trimming: 2 bases; junction bases outside the gene matches: 4. The CDR3 sequence is CASSSGATDTQYF. The CDR3 DNA is TGTGCCAGCTCAAGCGGGGCCACAGATACGCAGTATTTT.

The chain joins TRBV15 to TRBJ2-2; no clear D gene. Trimming removed 6 bases at V and 6 bases at J, with 14 bases between. In germline, CDR1 is LNHNV, CDR2 YYDKDF (reference sequence). The CDR3 runs to 14 residues. DNA for the CDR3: TGTGCCACCAGTAGAAGGCAGGTACCCGGGGAGCTGTTTTTT. This encodes CATSRRQVPGELFF.

This clone has more than one count but fewer than ten. The chain uses TRBV30 and TRBJ1-2, with D maybe TRBD1 (6 bases). The CDR3 loop spans 13 amino acids. Trimming left V 4 bases short and J 3 bases short, with 12 bases between. Germline V gene lookup returns CDR1 GTSNPN and CDR2 SVGIG (reference sequence). This chain's CDR3 is CAWKGRGDYGYTF. In DNA, the CDR3 is TGTGCCTGGAAGGGCAGGGGAGACTATGGCTACACCTTC.

The V and J genes are TRBV30 and TRBJ2-5; TRBD2 matches 9 bases. V dropped 4 bases and J dropped 5; count of bases not matched to a gene: 2. In germline, CDR1 is GTSNPN, CDR2 SVGIG (reference sequence). This CDR3 has 12 amino acids. CDR3 sequence reads: CAWTSGAETQYF. CDR3 nucleotide sequence: TGTGCCTGGACTAGCGGGGCCGAGACCCAGTACTTC.

The V and J genes are TRBV19 and TRBJ2-7, with 9 positions matching TRBD1. Germline V gene lookup returns CDR1 LNHDA and CDR2 SQIVND (reference sequence). This CDR3 is 15 amino acids long. J lost 3 bases, V lost 6 bases, and 9 bases had no gene match. This chain's CDR3 is CASRGSDRGIYEQYF. The CDR3 nucleotides are TGTGCCAGTAGGGGATCGGACAGGGGAATCTACGAGCAGTACTTC.

The chain combines TRBV7-9 with TRBJ2-3, with a weak D call TRBD2 (6 bases). The V end lost 3 bases, the J end lost 4 bases, and 11 bases lay between the germline ends. This CDR3 contains 14 residues. CDR1 and CDR2 (germline): SEHNR, FQNEAQ (reference sequence). The CDR3 bases are TGTGCCAGCAGCTTTTTCGGGAGCGCAGATACGCAGTATTTT. It codes for CASSFFGSADTQYF.

The gene calls are TRBV10-3 and TRBJ1-1, with TRBD1 matching over 10 bases. CDR1 is ENHRY, CDR2 SYGVKD, per germline. The CDR3 extends over 14 amino acids. The V gene end was trimmed by 4 bases and the J gene end by 5 bases; junction bases not matched to a gene: 4. The CDR3 bases are TGTGCCATCAGTGCTGACAGGGGGCGGACTGAAGCTTTCTTT. This encodes CAISADRGRTEAFF.